The 25 T cell receptor beta chains reported below all come from one sample, sequenced in a study of blood T cell repertoires in COVID-19. TCRdb's table, derived via immunoSEQ multiplex PCR, lists solely in-frame clones and lacks some. This table has some 300,000 clones, roughly 89% appearing once. Sequenced material: PBMCs or T cells enriched from blood (not recorded which). These receptors were obtained from a woman aged 25 to 39 who had recovered from COVID-19.

In this sample, this clone turned up once. The V and J genes are TRBV7-2 and TRBJ1-1; D gene uncertain. The CDR3 is 16 residues long. V shed 5 bases and J shed 7 bases, with 23 bases lying between them. Germline CDR1 SGHTA, CDR2 FQGNSA. CDR3 in DNA: TGTGCCAGCAGCCCGAGTTCTAGTTTAGAAGGAGATGAAGCTTTCTTT. It translates to CASSPSSSLEGDEAFF.

This sequence joins TRBV19 and TRBJ1-1; a weak D match, TRBD1 (5 bases). The CDR3 sequence is 17 residues long. Trimming pared 6 bases from V and 4 bases from J, leaving 24 bases between. Germline-derived CDR1 and CDR2 are LNHDA and SQIVND (reference sequence). CDR3 DNA sequence: TGTGCCAGTAGCTCCCCCGCAGCGCCGAACCAGGGCACTGAAGCTTTCTTT. This sequence encodes CASSSPAAPNQGTEAFF.

This chain links TRBV28 with TRBJ2-5, with a tentative D call TRBD1 (6 bases). CDR1 MDHEN and CDR2 SYDVKM come from the germline V gene. The CDR3 spans 18 residues. Deletions cut 5 bases from V and 5 bases from J, with 27 bases between. The CDR3 reads CASSPGDTQAPPRETQYF. The CDR3 coding sequence is TGTGCCAGCAGTCCCGGGGACACACAGGCCCCCCCAAGGGAGACCCAGTACTTC. The full variable domain, its missing parts supplied by reference TRBV28 and TRBJ2-5, is DVKVTQSSRYLVKRTGEKVFLECVQDMDHENMFWYRQDPGLGLRLIYFSYDVKMKEKGDIPEGYSVSREKKERFSLILESASTNQTSMYLCASSPGDTQAPPRETQYFGPGTRLLVL.

This clone was observed at least ten times. The V gene is TRBV6-5, the J gene TRBJ1-6; D unresolved. Germline V gives CDR1 MNHEY, CDR2 SVGAGI. V was trimmed by 5 bases and J by 7 bases, leaving 12 bases between them. The CDR3 extends over 14 amino acids. CDR3 DNA sequence: TGTGCCAGCAGTCCCCTGAACACCAATTCACCCCTCCACTTT. This encodes CASSPLNTNSPLHF.

Turning to this clone: This sample also contains other DNA sequences that code for the same CDR3. CDR3 loop: CASSLTGGNQPQHF. DNA for the CDR3: TGCGCCAGCAGCTTGACAGGGGGCAATCAGCCCCAGCATTTT. This rearrangement joins TRBV5-1 to TRBJ1-5, with 7 nucleotides matching TRBD1. J was trimmed by 2 bases and V by 1 base; bases with no gene match: 0. CDR1 and CDR2 from the germline V gene are SGHRS and YFSETQ. The CDR3 is made up of 14 amino acids. The whole variable domain, filled in from reference TRBV5-1 and TRBJ1-5, reads KAGVTQTPRYLIKTRGQQVTLSCSPISGHRSVSWYQQTPGQGLQFLFEYFSETQRNKGNFPGRFSGRQFSNSRSEMNVSTLELGDSALYLCASSLTGGNQPQHFGDGTRLSIL.

The chain couples TRBV6-5 to TRBJ1-2, with D possibly matching TRBD1 (6 bases). The germline V gene has CDR1 MNHEY and CDR2 SVGAGI. The CDR3 has 14 amino acids. Deletions cut 0 bases from V and 8 bases from J, with 13 bases between. CDR3 in amino acids: CASSYSGGLEGYTF. CDR3 in DNA: TGTGCCAGCAGTTACTCAGGGGGTCTTGAAGGCTACACCTTC.

V gene TRBV7-6 combines with J gene TRBJ1-6, with 7 bases matching TRBD1. Trimming removed 0 bases from V and 8 bases from J; junction bases left unmatched: 4. The length of the CDR3 is 15 residues. Per germline, CDR1 SGHVS and CDR2 FNYEAQ. The CDR3 region has the DNA TGTGCCAGCAGCTTAGCGGCAGGGGGTGATTCACCCCTCCACTTT. It codes for CASSLAAGGDSPLHF.

The chain recombines TRBV6-2 or TRBV6-3 with TRBJ1-2, with D perhaps TRBD1 (6 bases). The CDR3 covers 15 residues. V lost 4 bases to trimming and J lost 2 bases, with 14 bases between them. From germline, CDR1 is MNHEY and CDR2 SVGEGT. The CDR3 is CASSSRQDLNYGYTF. The CDR3 nucleotides read TGTGCCAGCAGTTCCCGACAGGACCTAAACTATGGCTACACCTTC.

The chain joins TRBV4-2 to TRBJ1-1; 9 positions match TRBD1. The germline CDR1 and CDR2 sequences are LGHNA and YNFKEQ. The junction had 12 bases not matched to a gene; V was cut back by 3 bases and J by 10 bases. The CDR3 is 15 residues long. CDR3 protein: CASSQARTGQGGAFF. The CDR3 coding sequence is TGTGCCAGCAGCCAGGCCAGAACGGGACAGGGAGGAGCTTTCTTT.

The chain employs TRBV28 and TRBJ2-3, with D unclear. V lost 6 bases to trimming and J lost 2 bases, with 9 bases between them. In germline, CDR1 is MDHEN, CDR2 SYDVKM. This CDR3 spans 13 amino acids. For the CDR3, the DNA is TGTGCCAGCAGCCCCCAACTCACAGATACGCAGTATTTT. Amino acids: CASSPQLTDTQYF. Together with reference TRBV28 and TRBJ2-3, the CDR3 gives the full variable domain: DVKVTQSSRYLVKRTGEKVFLECVQDMDHENMFWYRQDPGLGLRLIYFSYDVKMKEKGDIPEGYSVSREKKERFSLILESASTNQTSMYLCASSPQLTDTQYFGPGTRLTVL.

The rearrangement uses TRBV19 and TRBJ2-3; the match to TRBD2 covers 9 bases. In germline, CDR1 is LNHDA, CDR2 SQIVND (reference sequence). This CDR3 contains 18 residues. V lost 4 bases to trimming and J lost 5 bases; unmatched junction nucleotides: 16. The CDR3 loop reads CASSTGKLLAGARDTQYF. The CDR3 DNA follows: TGTGCCAGTAGTACCGGGAAATTATTAGCGGGAGCTCGAGATACGCAGTATTTT.

The V gene is TRBV30, the J gene TRBJ2-1; TRBD2 agrees at 12 bases. The germline gives CDR1 GTSNPN, CDR2 SVGIG (reference sequence). The CDR3 runs 14 residues. Losses at the gene ends were 3 bases for V and 8 bases for J; bases not matched to a gene: 5. Here the CDR3 reads CAWSPSGRAHEQFF. The CDR3 DNA reads as TGTGCCTGGAGCCCTAGCGGGAGGGCCCATGAGCAGTTCTTC.

This sequence joins TRBV27 and TRBJ1-2; a possible D gene is TRBD1 (6 bases). Trimming left V 0 bases short and J 0 bases short, with 8 bases between. The germline V gene encodes CDR1 MNHEY and CDR2 SMNVEV (reference sequence). The CDR3 runs 15 residues. The CDR3 DNA sequence: TGTGCCAGCAGTTTATCTTGGACAGCTAACTATGGCTACACCTTC. Encoded protein: CASSLSWTANYGYTF.

The J gene is TRBJ1-1, the V gene TRBV6-5, with TRBD1 as a possible D gene (5 bases). The CDR3 length is 14 residues. CDR1 is MNHEY and CDR2 is SVGAGI in the germline V gene. V lost 5 bases, J lost 5 bases, and 15 bases lay in between. CDR3 coding DNA: TGTGCCAGCAGTAGGACATTGGGTGCTACTGAAGCTTTCTTT. As protein: CASSRTLGATEAFF.

This CDR3 reads CASSLGFREGAGYNEQFF. CDR3 DNA sequence: TGTGCCAGCAGCTTAGGTTTTAGGGAGGGAGCGGGCTACAATGAGCAGTTCTTC. The chain joins TRBV11-3 to TRBJ2-1, with 7 nucleotides matching TRBD2. Trimming took 1 base from V and 3 from J; bases not matched to a gene: 12. This CDR3 has 18 residues. CDR1 and CDR2 (germline): SGHNT, YENEEA.

The chain couples TRBV6-5 to TRBJ2-1; D remains ambiguous. This CDR3 is built from 15 residues. Germline assignment: CDR1 MNHEY and CDR2 SVGAGI. V gave up 6 bases and J gave up 1 base, with 13 bases separating them. CDR3 amino acids: CASSQTPESYNEQFF. CDR3 DNA: TGTGCCAGCAGCCAAACTCCTGAATCCTACAATGAGCAGTTCTTC.

The V and J genes are TRBV15 and TRBJ2-1; 12 bases match TRBD1. This CDR3 contains 18 residues. V dropped 2 bases and J dropped 6; count of bases not matched to a gene: 11. Germline CDR1 and CDR2: LNHNV and YYDKDF (reference sequence). The CDR3 here is CATSRRHPGQGARNEQFF. The CDR3 DNA follows: TGTGCCACCAGCAGACGGCACCCGGGACAGGGGGCGCGCAATGAGCAGTTCTTC.

The rearrangement links TRBV6-5 to TRBJ1-2; 9 positions agree with TRBD1. Germline values: CDR1 MNHEY, CDR2 SVGAGI. The CDR3 runs 14 residues. V gave up 0 bases and J gave up 7 bases; unmatched junction bases: 3. CDR3 amino acids: CASSYSGQGSGYTF. CDR3 nucleotides: TGTGCCAGCAGTTACTCGGGACAGGGCTCTGGCTACACCTTC.

To note about this clone: Distinct nucleotide sequences in the sample also encode this CDR3. The chain is built from TRBV13 and TRBJ2-7; the match to TRBD1 covers 10 bases. V was pared by 5 bases and J by 3 bases, with 7 bases of the junction left unmatched. Germline V CDR1 and CDR2: PRHDT, FYEKMQ (reference sequence). The CDR3 length is 15 residues. The CDR3: CASSPTRDRGYEQYF. The DNA of the CDR3 is TGTGCCAGCAGCCCAACACGGGACAGGGGCTACGAGCAGTACTTC.

The genes are TRBV6-5 and TRBJ1-5; 8 bases fit TRBD1. CDR3 size: 13 residues. Germline values: CDR1 MNHEY, CDR2 SVGAGI. Trimming at V came to 7 bases and at J to 5 bases, leaving 4 bases not matched to a gene. Here the CDR3 reads CASKQGVHQPQHF. Written as DNA, the CDR3 is TGTGCCAGCAAACAGGGGGTACATCAGCCCCAGCATTTT.

The chain links TRBV11-1 to TRBJ2-7; 14 bases agree with TRBD2. Germline V gene sequence: CDR1 SGHAT, CDR2 FQDESV (reference sequence). The CDR3 loop spans 15 amino acids. V dropped 3 bases and J dropped 8; count of bases not matched to a gene: 6. CDR3 region: CASSLTSGRVGQQYF. DNA of the CDR3: TGTGCCAGCAGCTTGACTAGCGGGAGGGTAGGCCAGCAGTACTTC.

The gene calls are TRBV15 and TRBJ1-4; D possibly corresponds to TRBD1 (5 bases). The V gene lost 1 base and the J gene lost 0 bases, with 9 bases spanning the gap. The germline CDR1 and CDR2 sequences are LNHNV and YYDKDF (reference sequence). The CDR3 has 16 amino acids. The CDR3 sequence is CATSRVLGATNEKLFF. DNA of the CDR3: TGTGCCACCAGCAGAGTGTTAGGGGCAACTAATGAAAAACTGTTTTTT.

The rearrangement links TRBV5-4 to TRBJ2-7; 9 bases agree with TRBD2. Germline loops: CDR1 SGHNT, CDR2 YYREEE (reference sequence). The CDR3 totals 15 residues. Germline trimming cut 0 bases from V and 5 bases from J; bases unmatched to any gene: 6. The CDR3 region is CASSLGGLAGHEQYF. Here the CDR3 DNA reads TGTGCCAGCAGCTTGGGGGGACTAGCCGGGCACGAGCAGTACTTC.

The chain combines TRBV4-1 with TRBJ2-6; D gene unclear. V lost 0 bases and J 10 bases, leaving 7 bases between the germline ends. CDR1 and CDR2 (germline): MGHRA, YSYEKL. The CDR3 contains 13 residues. For the CDR3, the DNA is TGCGCCAGCAGCCAAGACTACCCTAACGTCCTGACTTTC. Amino acid sequence: CASSQDYPNVLTF.

As to this clone: This CDR3 is also generated by other DNA sequences in the sample. The V call is TRBV12-3 or TRBV12-4, the J call TRBJ2-4; TRBD2 is a possible D gene (6 bases). The V end was cut by 3 bases, the J end by 7 bases, with 10 bases between. CDR3 length: 13 amino acids. CDR3 sequence: CASSFGGKNIQYF. The DNA for the CDR3 is TGTGCCAGCAGTTTTGGAGGGAAGAACATTCAGTACTTC.